Below, 18 T cell receptor beta chains from the same sample are listed, as sequenced in a study of CD8 T cells in Susac syndrome. With random hexamers, roughly 0.45 to 1 ug RNA was reverse transcribed. TCRdb recomputed calls from the immunoSEQ multiplex PCR reads with MiXCR, one row per CDR3 protein. The sample contains about 130,000 distinct CDR3 sequences, roughly 94% of which appear only once. The specimen was CD8+ T cells from PBMCs. Receptor source: a human donor with Susac syndrome.

J is TRBJ2-4 and V is TRBV5-6; D assignment may be TRBD1 or TRBD2 (6 bases each). This CDR3 contains 11 residues. Between the trimmed V and J ends, which lost 4 bases and 14 bases, there was a span of 13 bases. Germline values: CDR1 SGHDT, CDR2 YYEEEE. The CDR3 sequence is CASSLGGPKYF. DNA for the CDR3: TGTGCCAGCAGCCTGGGGGGCCCCAAGTACTTC.

This chain links TRBV4-1 with TRBJ1-1; possibly TRBD1 for D (6 bases). Trimming removed 0 bases from V and 6 bases from J, with 17 bases in between. CDR1 is MGHRA and CDR2 is YSYEKL in the germline V gene. The CDR3 extends over 16 amino acids. The CDR3: CASSQDFGGRDSEAFF. CDR3 bases: TGCGCCAGCAGCCAAGACTTCGGGGGGCGCGATTCTGAAGCTTTCTTT.

The count of this clonotype is one. The chain employs TRBV4-1 and TRBJ2-5; either TRBD1 or TRBD2 may supply D (6 bases each). The V end lost 0 bases, the J end lost 9 bases, and 17 bases lay between the germline ends. Germline V gene data show CDR1 as MGHRA and CDR2 as YSYEKL. The CDR3 contains 15 residues. CDR3 in DNA: TGCGCCAGCAGCCAAGAAGGGACAAGCGGGTCAGCCCAGTACTTC. Protein: CASSQEGTSGSAQYF.

The chain carries TRBV12-3 or TRBV12-4 and TRBJ2-1, with D unclear. Trimming took 8 bases from V and 5 from J, leaving 10 bases between them. The length of the CDR3 is 12 residues. The CDR3 DNA is TGTGCCAGCTCGTGGCACAACAATGAGCAGTTCTTC. This translates into CASSWHNNEQFF.

The rearrangement links TRBV11-3 to TRBJ2-1; the D is unclear. The germline V gene has CDR1 SGHNT and CDR2 YENEEA. V lost 3 bases to trimming and J lost 10 bases, with 10 bases between them. The CDR3 extends over 12 amino acids. The CDR3 nucleotides are TGTGCCAGCAGCTTCAGCGACGGGGAGCAGTTCTTC. The encoded protein is CASSFSDGEQFF. Based on the CDR3 plus reference TRBV11-3 and TRBJ2-1, the full variable domain is EAGVVQSPRYKIIEKKQPVAFWCNPISGHNTLYWYLQNLGQGPELLIRYENEEAVDDSQLPKDRFSAERLKGVDSTLKIQPAELGDSAVYLCASSFSDGEQFFGPGTRLTVL.

The gene calls are TRBV20-1 and TRBJ1-2; no definite D call. CDR3 length equals 12 residues. The V and J ends lost 6 bases and 8 bases respectively, with 16 bases between them. The germline V gene has CDR1 DFQATT and CDR2 SNEGSKA (reference sequence). The CDR3 bases are TGCAGTGCGGAATGGAGGTGGGAAGGCTACACCTTC. Amino acids: CSAEWRWEGYTF.

J is TRBJ2-1 and V is TRBV5-4, with D perhaps TRBD2 (6 bases). V was cut by 2 bases and J by 8 bases, with 14 bases left in between. CDR1 and CDR2 (germline): SGHNT, YYREEE (reference sequence). The CDR3 length is 14 residues. The CDR3 sequence: CASSFLGGMDEQFF. CDR3 DNA: TGTGCCAGCAGCTTCTTAGGCGGGATGGATGAGCAGTTCTTC.

This rearrangement joins TRBV5-6 to TRBJ2-5; D is uncertain. V lost 2 bases and J 5 bases, leaving 10 bases between the germline ends. The CDR3 totals 13 residues. Germline V gives CDR1 SGHDT, CDR2 YYEEEE. CDR3 sequence: CASSFEGWETQYF. CDR3 nucleotides: TGTGCCAGCAGCTTCGAAGGATGGGAGACCCAGTACTTC. Using reference TRBV5-6 and TRBJ2-5 for the parts outside the CDR3, the full variable domain is DAGVTQSPTHLIKTRGQQVTLRCSPKSGHDTVSWYQQALGQGPQFIFQYYEEEERQRGNFPDRFSGHQFPNYSSELNVNALLLGDSALYLCASSFEGWETQYFGPGTRLLVL.

The rearrangement links TRBV11-2 to TRBJ2-7; TRBD2 matches 12 bases. The CDR3 loop spans 16 amino acids. Germline trimming cut 0 bases from V and 13 bases from J; bases unmatched to any gene: 13. Germline CDR1 and CDR2: SGHAT and FQNNGV. This chain's CDR3 is CASSLDRSTTSGSIYF. Here the CDR3 DNA reads TGTGCCAGCAGCTTAGATCGGTCGACGACTAGCGGGAGTATCTACTTC.

This chain connects TRBV30 to TRBJ1-4; 7 positions match TRBD1. The CDR3 spans 15 residues. CDR1 is GTSNPN and CDR2 is SVGIG in the germline V gene (reference sequence). V lost 0 bases and J lost 4; bases outside the gene matches: 5. The CDR3 DNA is TGTGCCTGGAGTGTAAACGCAGGGGGTAATGAAAAACTGTTTTTT. It specifies CAWSVNAGGNEKLFF.

The chain uses TRBV4-1 and TRBJ1-2, with D perhaps TRBD1 (5 bases). Trimming stripped 1 base from V and 6 bases from J, with 12 bases between. CDR1 MGHRA and CDR2 YSYEKL come from the germline V gene. This CDR3 has 14 residues. The CDR3 spells CASSQARGADGYTF. As DNA, the CDR3 is TGCGCCAGCAGCCAAGCGCGGGGCGCGGATGGCTACACCTTC.

The chain's CDR3 is CSAHVGGYEQYF. The CDR3 DNA follows: TGCAGCGCCCACGTTGGGGGGTACGAGCAGTACTTC. The chain employs TRBV29-1 and TRBJ2-7, with D possibly TRBD2 on 6 matching bases. CDR3 length equals 12 residues. Germline V gene lookup returns CDR1 SQVTM and CDR2 ANQGSEA. Between the trimmed V and J ends, which lost 7 bases and 4 bases, there was a span of 14 bases.

The chain employs TRBV5-1 and TRBJ1-1; 9 positions match TRBD1. Unmatched junction bases numbered 2, after V lost 1 base and J lost 4 bases. Germline values: CDR1 SGHRS, CDR2 YFSETQ. The CDR3 sequence is 14 residues long. The CDR3 loop is CASSLKQGATEAFF. The DNA of the CDR3 is TGCGCCAGCAGCTTGAAACAGGGGGCCACTGAAGCTTTCTTT.

The CDR3 loop reads CASSLEGFAQYF. The CDR3 DNA is TGTGCCAGCAGTTTAGAAGGGTTTGCGCAGTATTTT. The V and J genes are TRBV12-3 or TRBV12-4 and TRBJ2-3, with unresolved D. The CDR3 contains 12 residues. V shed 1 base and J shed 10 bases, with 9 bases lying between them.

This clonotype was seen only once. This sequence joins TRBV12-3 or TRBV12-4 and TRBJ2-5; D call uncertain. The CDR3 totals 12 residues. Trimming stripped 5 bases from V and 5 bases from J, with 9 bases between. The CDR3 DNA reads as TGTGCCAGCAGTAGTGCATACGAGACCCAGTACTTC. Its protein is CASSSAYETQYF.

The J gene is TRBJ1-2, the V gene TRBV9; maybe TRBD1 (6 bases). Trimming shortened V by 4 bases and J by 7 bases, and 11 bases separated the two germline ends. CDR1 and CDR2 from the germline V gene are SGDLS and YYNGEE. This CDR3 contains 12 residues. CDR3 residues: CASSKQGPGYTF. In nucleotides, the CDR3 is TGTGCCAGCAGCAAGCAGGGGCCTGGCTACACCTTC.

This clonotype came up once. This chain links TRBV28 with TRBJ2-1; no definite D call. The CDR3 spans 13 residues. Trimming removed 8 bases from V and 10 bases from J, with 18 bases in between. The germline gives CDR1 MDHEN, CDR2 SYDVKM. The CDR3 DNA is TGTGCCAGCCGTTCTCAAACACCCCCCGAGCAGTTCTTC. It encodes CASRSQTPPEQFF.

This clonotype was counted once. This rearrangement joins TRBV9 to TRBJ1-2, with TRBD1 identical over 7 bases. Germline assignment: CDR1 SGDLS and CDR2 YYNGEE. The length of the CDR3 is 16 residues. The junction had 13 bases not matched to a gene; V was cut back by 3 bases and J by 5 bases. This CDR3 reads CASSAPRIGGAYGYTF. The CDR3 DNA is TGTGCCAGCAGCGCCCCCCGAATAGGGGGCGCGTATGGCTACACCTTC.